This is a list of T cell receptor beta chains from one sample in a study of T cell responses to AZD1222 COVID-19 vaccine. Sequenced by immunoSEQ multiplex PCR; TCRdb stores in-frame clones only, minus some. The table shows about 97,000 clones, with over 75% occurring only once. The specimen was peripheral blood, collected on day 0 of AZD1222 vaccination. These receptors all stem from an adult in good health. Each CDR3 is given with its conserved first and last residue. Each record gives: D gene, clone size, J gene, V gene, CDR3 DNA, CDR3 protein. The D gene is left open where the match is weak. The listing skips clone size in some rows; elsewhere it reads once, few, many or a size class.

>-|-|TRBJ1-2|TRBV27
TGTGCCAGCAGTTTAAGGGCGAACTATGGCTACACCTTC
CASSLRANYGYTF
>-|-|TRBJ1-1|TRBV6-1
TGTGCCAGCAGTGAAGCGTGGGAATCGGCTGAAGCTTTCTTT
CASSEAWESAEAFF
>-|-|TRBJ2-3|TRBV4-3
TGCGCCAGCAGCCAAGATCGGGCAGAAACAGATACGCAGTATTTT
CASSQDRAETDTQYF
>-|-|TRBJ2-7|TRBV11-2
TGTGCCAGCAGCTTAGGTTTTCAATACCCATACGAGCAGTACTTC
CASSLGFQYPYEQYF
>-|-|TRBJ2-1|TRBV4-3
TGCGCCAGCAGCCGACAGTTTGGGGACTCATACAATGAGCAGTTCTTC
CASSRQFGDSYNEQFF
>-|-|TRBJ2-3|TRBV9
TGTGCCAGCAGCGTAGGGAGTAGATCAGATACGCAGTATTTT
CASSVGSRSDTQYF
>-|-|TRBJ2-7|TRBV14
TGTGCCAGCAGCCAAAATGGAGACTCCGAGCAGTACTTC
CASSQNGDSEQYF
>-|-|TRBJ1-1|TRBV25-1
TGTGCCAGCTCGAGGAAGGGTCACACTGAAGCTTTCTTT
CASSRKGHTEAFF
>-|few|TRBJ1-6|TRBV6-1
TGTGCCAGCAGTGAAGGACAGGATAATTCACCCCTCCACTTT
CASSEGQDNSPLHF
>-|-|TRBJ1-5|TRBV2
TGTGCCAGTCGAAAGGGATACCTGCAGGAGCCCCAGCATTTT
CASRKGYLQEPQHF
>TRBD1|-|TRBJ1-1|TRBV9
TGTGCCAGCAGCGTAGGGGACAGGGCGACTGAAGCTTTCTTT
CASSVGDRATEAFF
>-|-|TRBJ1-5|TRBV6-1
TGTGCCAGCAGTGAAAGGGGCAGGGTCTGGGGCAATCAGCCCCAGCATTTT
CASSERGRVWGNQPQHF
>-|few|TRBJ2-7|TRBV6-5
TGTGCCAGCGGACTTAGCTCCTACGAGCAGTACTTC
CASGLSSYEQYF
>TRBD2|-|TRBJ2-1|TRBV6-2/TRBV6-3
TGTGCCAGCAGTTACCGGCGGGAGGAAAGATTCTTC
CASSYRREERFF
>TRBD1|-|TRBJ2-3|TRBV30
TGTGGATACAGGGGGCGCTTCCCCACAGATACGCAGTATTTT
CGYRGRFPTDTQYF
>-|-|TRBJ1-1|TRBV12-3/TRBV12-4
TGTGCCAGCAGTCCCCGTTCCAGGGTATTAGCTTTCTTT
CASSPRSRVLAFF
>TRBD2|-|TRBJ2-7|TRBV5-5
TGTGCCAGCAGCTTAGCGGGGTTGACCTACGAGCAGTACTTC
CASSLAGLTYEQYF
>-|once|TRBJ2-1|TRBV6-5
TGTGCCACCCAGCGTAACTCCTTCGATGAGCAGTTCTTC
CATQRNSFDEQFF
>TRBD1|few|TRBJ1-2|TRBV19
TGTGCCAGTAGTATCGGCACCGGGACAGACTATGGCTACACCTTC
CASSIGTGTDYGYTF
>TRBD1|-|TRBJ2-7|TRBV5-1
TGCGCCAGCAGCCCTCCGGGACAGGGAGCCGAGCAGTACTTC
CASSPPGQGAEQYF
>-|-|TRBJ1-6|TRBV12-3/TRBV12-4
TGTGCCAGCAGTTTCAATTCACCCCTCCACTTT
CASSFNSPLHF
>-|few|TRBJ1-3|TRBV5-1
TGCGCCAGCAGCTTCTCGTCGGGCTCTGGAAACACCATATATTTT
CASSFSSGSGNTIYF
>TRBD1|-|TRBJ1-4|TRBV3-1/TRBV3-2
TGTGCCAGCAGCCCAAGACAGGGAACTAATGAAAAACTGTTTTTT
CASSPRQGTNEKLFF
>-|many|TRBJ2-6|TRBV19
TGTGCCAGTAGTATAGATCATCAGACCGGGGCCAACGTCCTGACTTTC
CASSIDHQTGANVLTF
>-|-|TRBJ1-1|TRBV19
TGTGCCAGTAGTGTGGGACAGAACACTGAAGCTTTCTTT
CASSVGQNTEAFF
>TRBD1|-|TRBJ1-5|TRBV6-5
TGTGCCAGCAGTCCTCGACAGGGGTATCAGCCCCAGCATTTT
CASSPRQGYQPQHF
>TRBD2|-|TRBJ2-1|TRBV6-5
TGTGCCAGCAGTTACCCCCCTCGGGCGGGGGACAATGAGCAGTTCTTC
CASSYPPRAGDNEQFF
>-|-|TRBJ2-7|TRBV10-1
TGCGCCAGCAGTGATGCGCTAGGCGAAGCCTACGAGCAGTACTTC
CASSDALGEAYEQYF
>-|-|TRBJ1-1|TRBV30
TGTGCCTGGAGTCTGGGAGTACCTCAAGCTTTCTTT
CAWSLGVPQAFF
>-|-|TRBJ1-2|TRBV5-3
TGTGCCAGAAGCTTGGGGCGGAGGATCCCCCAGGGAAACTATGGCTACACCTTC
CARSLGRRIPQGNYGYTF
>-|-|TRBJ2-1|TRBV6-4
TGTGCCAGCGAGGCCAAGCCCGAGCAGTTCTTC
CASEAKPEQFF
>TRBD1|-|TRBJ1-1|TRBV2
TGTGCCAGCAGATTGGGAACAGGGGAAGTACTATGGAACACTGAAGCTTTCTTT
CASRLGTGEVLWNTEAFF
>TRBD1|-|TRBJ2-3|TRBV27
TGTGCCAGCAGTACCGACAGGGCCCGCACAGATACGCAGTATTTT
CASSTDRARTDTQYF
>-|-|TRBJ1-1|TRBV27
TGTGCCAGCAGTTTATACCGGGACCTGAACACTGAAGCTTTCTTT
CASSLYRDLNTEAFF
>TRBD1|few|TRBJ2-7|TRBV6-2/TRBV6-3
TGTGCCAGCAGTTACTCCGGGACAGACCCTTACGAGCAGTACTTC
CASSYSGTDPYEQYF
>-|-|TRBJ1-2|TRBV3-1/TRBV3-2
TGTGCCAGCAGCTTTCCCGGGACATCTAACTATGGCTACACCTTC
CASSFPGTSNYGYTF
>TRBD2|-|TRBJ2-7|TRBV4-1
TGCGCCAGCAGCCACGCCCCCAAGGGGCGGGGGTCCTACGAGCAGTACTTC
CASSHAPKGRGSYEQYF
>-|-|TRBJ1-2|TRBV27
TGTGCCAGCAGTTTACGGCAGGGCTATGGCTACACCTTC
CASSLRQGYGYTF
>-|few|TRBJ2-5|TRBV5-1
TGCGCCAGCAAGCTGGGAGGAGGGGAGACCCAGTACTTC
CASKLGGGETQYF
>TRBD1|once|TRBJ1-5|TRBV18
TGTGCCAGCTCACAAGCCGGGACAGGGGGCGCCCAGCCCCAGCATTTT
CASSQAGTGGAQPQHF
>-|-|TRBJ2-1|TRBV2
TGTGCCAGCAGGACGGTGCAAAGCTCCTACAATGAGCAGTTCTTC
CASRTVQSSYNEQFF
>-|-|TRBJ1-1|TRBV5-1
TGCGCCAGCAGCTTGGGACAGCACACTGAAGCTTTCTTT
CASSLGQHTEAFF
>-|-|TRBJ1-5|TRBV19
TGTGCCAGTAGACTAAACACGGACAATCAGCCCCAGCATTTT
CASRLNTDNQPQHF
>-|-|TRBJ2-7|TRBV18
TGTGCCAGCTCACCATTGGACCTATCCTACGAGCAGTACTTC
CASSPLDLSYEQYF